These 4 T cell receptor beta chains came from one sample sequenced in a study of blood T cell repertoires in COVID-19. Sequencing used immunoSEQ multiplex PCR; TCRdb keeps in-frame clones, though not all of them. The sample yields 200,000 to 250,000 clones, 80% to 90% seen once. Sample: PBMCs or T cells enriched from blood (not recorded which). The receptors here all came from a woman between 45 and 60 years old who had been exposed to COVID-19.

J is TRBJ1-1 and V is TRBV3-1 (or the pseudogene TRBV3-2), with D possibly being TRBD1 (6 bases). The CDR3 sequence is 15 residues long. The germline CDR1 and CDR2 sequences are LGHDT and YNNKEL (reference sequence). V shed 3 bases and J shed 1 base, with 12 bases lying between them. This CDR3 reads CASSQGGGTNTEAFF. DNA of the CDR3: TGTGCCAGCAGCCAGGGAGGGGGGACGAACACTGAAGCTTTCTTT.

In this sample, this clone turned up a few times. This chain links TRBV6-1 with TRBJ1-2; no definite D call. Germline assignment: CDR1 MNHNS and CDR2 SASEGT. This CDR3 region has 14 residues. Trimming pared 0 bases from V and 4 bases from J, leaving 9 bases between. Written as DNA, the CDR3 is TGTGCCAGCAGTGAAGCGCATAGAGTCTATGGCTACACCTTC. Protein: CASSEAHRVYGYTF.

The chain combines TRBV28 with TRBJ2-7, with D hard to call. CDR1 and CDR2 from the germline V gene are MDHEN and SYDVKM. CDR3 size: 11 residues. Trimming removed 1 base from V and 4 bases from J, with 2 bases in between. The CDR3 here is CASSLLYEQYF. The CDR3 DNA reads as TGTGCCAGCAGTTTATTATACGAGCAGTACTTC. Supplemented by reference TRBV28 and TRBJ2-7, the full variable domain reads DVKVTQSSRYLVKRTGEKVFLECVQDMDHENMFWYRQDPGLGLRLIYFSYDVKMKEKGDIPEGYSVSREKKERFSLILESASTNQTSMYLCASSLLYEQYFGPGTRLTVT.

This clone was seen only a few times. This sequence joins TRBV19 and TRBJ2-2; D perhaps matches TRBD1 (5 bases). The CDR3 consists of 13 residues. V gave up 5 bases and J gave up 6 bases, with 10 bases separating them. Germline lookup yields CDR1 LNHDA and CDR2 SQIVND (reference sequence). The CDR3, as DNA: TGTGCCAGTAGTTTCAGGGTGTCCGGGGAGCTGTTTTTT. This gives the protein CASSFRVSGELFF.